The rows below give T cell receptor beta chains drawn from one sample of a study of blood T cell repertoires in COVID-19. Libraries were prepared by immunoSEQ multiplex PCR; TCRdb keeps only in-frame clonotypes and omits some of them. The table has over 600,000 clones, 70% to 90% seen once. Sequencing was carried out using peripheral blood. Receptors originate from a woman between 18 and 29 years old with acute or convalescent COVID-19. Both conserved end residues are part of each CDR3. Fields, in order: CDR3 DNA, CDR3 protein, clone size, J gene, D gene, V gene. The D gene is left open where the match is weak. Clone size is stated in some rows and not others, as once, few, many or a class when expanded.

DNA: TGCGCCAGCAGCCAAGGGACTAGCGGGGGCAATGAGCAGTTCTTC; CDR3: CASSQGTSGGNEQFF; size: -; J: TRBJ2-1; D: TRBD2; V: TRBV4-3
DNA: TGTGCCAGCAGCGTAGCTCATCCCGGGAATGAGCAGTTCTTC; CDR3: CASSVAHPGNEQFF; size: -; J: TRBJ2-1; D: -; V: TRBV9
DNA: TGTGCCAGCAGCCCGGACAGGGTCTCCTACGAGCAGTACTTC; CDR3: CASSPDRVSYEQYF; size: -; J: TRBJ2-7; D: TRBD1; V: TRBV7-2
DNA: TGTGCCAGCAGCTTAGGTGGCTTCAAGGGGGCTAATGAAAAACTGTTTTTT; CDR3: CASSLGGFKGANEKLFF; size: once; J: TRBJ1-4; D: -; V: TRBV13
DNA: TGTGCCATCAGTCCAGGGGATAACACTGAAGCTTTCTTT; CDR3: CAISPGDNTEAFF; size: -; J: TRBJ1-1; D: -; V: TRBV10-3
DNA: TGTGCCAGCAGCCCAGGGACCTACAATGAGCAGTTCTTC; CDR3: CASSPGTYNEQFF; size: -; J: TRBJ2-1; D: -; V: TRBV7-3
DNA: TGTGCCAGCAGTGACCCCCGCACCGGGGAGCTGTTTTTT; CDR3: CASSDPRTGELFF; size: once; J: TRBJ2-2; D: -; V: TRBV6-1
DNA: TGTGCCACCCGCCCCGGGGGACGTAGCTATGGCTACACCTTC; CDR3: CATRPGGRSYGYTF; size: -; J: TRBJ1-2; D: -; V: TRBV10-3
DNA: TGTGCCAGCAGCGTAGAGGCAGCGGGGACGGCTGAAGCTTTCTTT; CDR3: CASSVEAAGTAEAFF; size: -; J: TRBJ1-1; D: -; V: TRBV9
DNA: TGTGCCAGCAGCGTAGCCCAGGGTGAGGAAAAACTGTTTTTT; CDR3: CASSVAQGEEKLFF; size: -; J: TRBJ1-4; D: -; V: TRBV9
DNA: TGTGCCACCCGGGGGGATGGCTACACCTTC; CDR3: CATRGDGYTF; size: -; J: TRBJ1-2; D: -; V: TRBV24-1
DNA: TGCGCCAGCAGCCAAGGTAGCGGAGGGGCACACACAGATACGCAGTATTTT; CDR3: CASSQGSGGAHTDTQYF; size: -; J: TRBJ2-3; D: -; V: TRBV4-3
DNA: TGTGCCAGCAGCTTACTAGTTGGACAAATATACGAGCAGTACTTC; CDR3: CASSLLVGQIYEQYF; size: -; J: TRBJ2-7; D: -; V: TRBV7-6
DNA: TGTGCCAGCTCCGAGGACAGAGACACAGATACGCAGTATTTT; CDR3: CASSEDRDTDTQYF; size: once; J: TRBJ2-3; D: -; V: TRBV6-4
DNA: TGTGCCAGCAGCATCACGGGGGAAGGCTATGGCTACACCTTC; CDR3: CASSITGEGYGYTF; size: -; J: TRBJ1-2; D: -; V: TRBV5-5
DNA: TGCAGCGCCTACACAGGGGCTTTAGGGTTTTACGAGCAGTACTTC; CDR3: CSAYTGALGFYEQYF; size: -; J: TRBJ2-7; D: TRBD1; V: TRBV29-1
DNA: TGTGCCAGCAGTGAGGTTACAGGGGGAAGGGGACAAGGCTTT; CDR3: CASSEVTGGRGQGF; size: -; J: TRBJ1-1; D: TRBD1; V: TRBV6-1
DNA: TGTGCCAGCAGCTTAGATGCCGCGGGGGCATTAAAAAGAGAGACCCAGTACTTC; CDR3: CASSLDAAGALKRETQYF; size: -; J: TRBJ2-5; D: -; V: TRBV7-9
DNA: TGTGCCAGCAGTGAAGCGCGGTCGGGGAACACTGAAGCTTTCTTT; CDR3: CASSEARSGNTEAFF; size: -; J: TRBJ1-1; D: -; V: TRBV6-1
DNA: TGTGCCAGCAGCCCCCAGGGGATCGCAGATACGCAGTATTTT; CDR3: CASSPQGIADTQYF; size: -; J: TRBJ2-3; D: -; V: TRBV7-3
DNA: TGTGCCAGCAGTGAAAAGGGGCAGGGGGCCTACAATGAGCAGTTCTTC; CDR3: CASSEKGQGAYNEQFF; size: -; J: TRBJ2-1; D: TRBD1; V: TRBV2
DNA: TGTGCCAGCAGCTTAGTGGGACAGGGGGCAGAGACCCAGTACTTC; CDR3: CASSLVGQGAETQYF; size: once; J: TRBJ2-5; D: TRBD1; V: TRBV11-1
DNA: TGTGCCAGCAGTTCACTCCCCTCGACAGGGGTCAAAAACATTCAGTACTTC; CDR3: CASSSLPSTGVKNIQYF; size: -; J: TRBJ2-4; D: TRBD1; V: TRBV27
DNA: TGTGCCAGCAGCCCCACCGGGGTGGCCGGAAACACCATATATTTT; CDR3: CASSPTGVAGNTIYF; size: -; J: TRBJ1-3; D: -; V: TRBV6-5
DNA: TGTGCCAGCAGCTTTCCCGGGACAGGGAACACTGAAGCTTTCTTT; CDR3: CASSFPGTGNTEAFF; size: -; J: TRBJ1-1; D: TRBD1; V: TRBV11-2
DNA: TGTGCCAGCAGTCCGGGGTTCTCCTACGAGCAGTACTTC; CDR3: CASSPGFSYEQYF; size: -; J: TRBJ2-7; D: -; V: TRBV6-6
DNA: TGTGCCAGCAGTTACGGGCCGGACAGGGCTGAAGCTTTCTTT; CDR3: CASSYGPDRAEAFF; size: -; J: TRBJ1-1; D: TRBD1; V: TRBV6-6
DNA: TGTGCCAGCAGTCCCCCCCAGGGGGCTTCGCTACTCTACGAGCAGTACTTC; CDR3: CASSPPQGASLLYEQYF; size: -; J: TRBJ2-7; D: TRBD1; V: TRBV27
DNA: TGTGCCAGCAGCCCAGGTGGAACGGGGTGGGAGACCCAGTACTTC; CDR3: CASSPGGTGWETQYF; size: -; J: TRBJ2-5; D: -; V: TRBV9
DNA: TGTGCCAGCAGCTGGGCCGGGGGGCCGAACACTGAAGCTTTCTTT; CDR3: CASSWAGGPNTEAFF; size: -; J: TRBJ1-1; D: -; V: TRBV5-6
DNA: TGCGCCAGCAGCCAAAACAGGGGTTACGAGCAGTACTTC; CDR3: CASSQNRGYEQYF; size: -; J: TRBJ2-7; D: TRBD1; V: TRBV4-3
DNA: TGCAGCGTCGGGAGGGGGAACACTGAAGCTTTCTTT; CDR3: CSVGRGNTEAFF; size: -; J: TRBJ1-1; D: -; V: TRBV29-1
DNA: TGCGCCAGCAGTGAGTCGCCCAGCTCCTATAATTCACCCCTCCACTTT; CDR3: CASSESPSSYNSPLHF; size: -; J: TRBJ1-6; D: -; V: TRBV10-2
DNA: TGTGCCAGCAGCCAACGGAGCTATGGCTACACCTTC; CDR3: CASSQRSYGYTF; size: -; J: TRBJ1-2; D: -; V: TRBV4-2
DNA: TGTGCCAGTAGTATCTGGGGGGGGACAAGGGCCGTCATCTATGGCTACACCTTC; CDR3: CASSIWGGTRAVIYGYTF; size: -; J: TRBJ1-2; D: -; V: TRBV19
DNA: TGTGCCTGGAGTAAGTGGGTCCAGGATGGCTACACCTTC; CDR3: CAWSKWVQDGYTF; size: -; J: TRBJ1-2; D: -; V: TRBV30
DNA: TGTGCCAGCACGTTTCGGGGGGCGGTCGGCGGGGAGCTGTTTTTT; CDR3: CASTFRGAVGGELFF; size: -; J: TRBJ2-2; D: -; V: TRBV3-1/TRBV3-2
DNA: TGTGCCAGCACCCCGGGGAGCACAGATACGCAGTATTTT; CDR3: CASTPGSTDTQYF; size: -; J: TRBJ2-3; D: -; V: TRBV12-3/TRBV12-4
DNA: TGCAGTGGCTCGGGACAGGGGGCCGGAGACTATGGCTACACCTTC; CDR3: CSGSGQGAGDYGYTF; size: -; J: TRBJ1-2; D: TRBD1; V: TRBV29-1
DNA: TGTGCCAGCAGACAGGGGGCTGGGACTGAAGCTTTCTTT; CDR3: CASRQGAGTEAFF; size: -; J: TRBJ1-1; D: TRBD1; V: TRBV6-4
DNA: TGTGCCAGCAGTGAATGGGGGGACGGGATTTGGGACACAGATACGCAGTATTTT; CDR3: CASSEWGDGIWDTDTQYF; size: -; J: TRBJ2-3; D: -; V: TRBV6-1
DNA: TGTGCCAGCAGCGCCTCATCAGGACATGGCAGGGAGCTGTTTTTT; CDR3: CASSASSGHGRELFF; size: -; J: TRBJ2-2; D: -; V: TRBV9
DNA: TGTGCCAGCAGTGTCCCCCAGTGGAACTATGGCTACACCTTC; CDR3: CASSVPQWNYGYTF; size: few; J: TRBJ1-2; D: -; V: TRBV2
DNA: TGCAGCGTTGAAGAGACCCCTGCCCAGGGTGCAGAGCAGTACTTC; CDR3: CSVEETPAQGAEQYF; size: few; J: TRBJ2-7; D: -; V: TRBV29-1
DNA: TGTGCCAGCAGCTGGGGACAGAAAGAGACCCAGTACTTC; CDR3: CASSWGQKETQYF; size: -; J: TRBJ2-5; D: TRBD1; V: TRBV13
DNA: TGTGCCAGCAGTCAGCAGGGCAGTGGTGAAAAACTGTTTTTT; CDR3: CASSQQGSGEKLFF; size: -; J: TRBJ1-4; D: -; V: TRBV5-4
DNA: TGCGCCAGCAGCCAAGATCACAGGCTCTACACCTTC; CDR3: CASSQDHRLYTF; size: -; J: TRBJ1-2; D: -; V: TRBV4-1
DNA: TGTGCCAGCAGCTTTACAGGGGTTCACTATGGCTACACCTTC; CDR3: CASSFTGVHYGYTF; size: -; J: TRBJ1-2; D: TRBD1; V: TRBV5-6
DNA: TGCGCCAGCAAGGGCGGGACTAGCGACATATTCTACGAGCAGTACTTC; CDR3: CASKGGTSDIFYEQYF; size: once; J: TRBJ2-7; D: TRBD2; V: TRBV10-2
DNA: TGTGCCAGCAGCCGCGGACAGGGTGGTGGCTACACCTTC; CDR3: CASSRGQGGGYTF; size: -; J: TRBJ1-2; D: TRBD1; V: TRBV6-5
DNA: TGTGCCAGCAGCAACCTTACCGGGACAGGGAACACTGAAGCTTTCTTT; CDR3: CASSNLTGTGNTEAFF; size: -; J: TRBJ1-1; D: -; V: TRBV21-1
DNA: TGTGCCAGTAGCCGGACAGGGCCTAACACTGAAGCTTTCTTT; CDR3: CASSRTGPNTEAFF; size: -; J: TRBJ1-1; D: TRBD1; V: TRBV19
DNA: TGTGCCAGCAGCTCTCCCGGGTCGGGGGATACGCAGTATTTT; CDR3: CASSSPGSGDTQYF; size: -; J: TRBJ2-3; D: -; V: TRBV13
DNA: TGTGCCACCAGTGACCCGGACAGGGGCACCGGGGAGCTGTTTTTT; CDR3: CATSDPDRGTGELFF; size: -; J: TRBJ2-2; D: TRBD1; V: TRBV24-1
DNA: TGTGCCATCAGTGTCAGCTCCTACAATGAGCAGTTCTTC; CDR3: CAISVSSYNEQFF; size: -; J: TRBJ2-1; D: -; V: TRBV10-3
DNA: TGTGCCAGCTCGCCCGGACAGGTCTACGAGCAGTACTTC; CDR3: CASSPGQVYEQYF; size: -; J: TRBJ2-7; D: TRBD1; V: TRBV18